This T cell receptor beta chain was documented in a study of blood T cell repertoires in COVID-19. Study context: Italy, Spain and the United States were the sources of the convalescent and acute COVID-19 samples. Sources were T cells, B-cell-depleted T cells, or PBMCs; the material itself was cDNA or gDNA.

Per the study methods: Estimates of nucleated cell counts were drawn from the amplification of reference gene primers. Libraries were prepared by immunoSEQ multiplex PCR; TCRdb keeps only in-frame clonotypes and omits some of them. The D gene and trimming were derived from the DNA, and the V and J assignments and clone size from that table. Of 95,000 to 100,000 clones in the sample, just under 85% are singletons; the top ten hold about 10%. Trimming took 1 base from V and 3 from J; bases not matched to a gene: 14. The CDR3 totals 19 residues. Germline CDR1 MDHEN, CDR2 SYDVKM. The sequence was obtained from a man between 65 and 85 years old with acute or convalescent COVID-19. Sequenced: peripheral blood. V and J are TRBV28 and TRBJ1-5; TRBD1 agrees at 8 bases. For the CDR3, the DNA is TGTGCCAGCAGTTTATACCCTCGCGTGGGACAGGCCTTCAATCAGCCCCAGCATTTT. It yields the protein CASSLYPRVGQAFNQPQHF.